The 28 T cell receptor beta chains given below trace back to one sample, sequenced in a study of cytotoxic CD8 clonotypes in ibrutinib-treated CLL. Generated by immunoSEQ multiplex PCR, the TCRdb table keeps only in-frame clones and is missing some. The sample has roughly 220,000 clones; around 70% are singletons. Material: PBMCs, obtained after 12 months of ibrutinib treatment. The receptors derive from a human donor with chronic lymphocytic leukemia.

The sample holds a few counts of this clone. The CDR3 here is CASSLNLGGGADTQYF. The CDR3 DNA sequence: TGTGCCAGCAGCTTAAATCTAGGGGGAGGGGCAGATACGCAGTATTTT. This chain connects TRBV7-3 to TRBJ2-3, with D possibly TRBD2 on 7 matching bases. V lost 1 base, J lost 4 bases, and 15 bases lay in between. There are 16 residues in the CDR3. The germline CDR1 and CDR2 sequences are SGHTA and FQGTGA.

The V and J genes are TRBV7-9 and TRBJ1-6, with TRBD1 matching over 9 bases. This CDR3 has 16 amino acids. J gave up 3 bases and V 5 bases, and 5 bases lay outside the gene matches. From germline, CDR1 is SEHNR and CDR2 FQNEAQ (reference sequence). The CDR3 loop is CASSNGQGFYNSPLHF. In DNA, the CDR3 is TGTGCCAGCAGCAACGGACAGGGGTTCTATAATTCACCCCTCCACTTT.

This chain links TRBV4-1 with TRBJ1-2, with D hard to call. This CDR3 is 12 amino acids long. CDR1 and CDR2 (germline): MGHRA, YSYEKL. With 0 bases removed from V and 5 bases from J, the gap between germline ends came to 4 bases. The CDR3 coding sequence is TGCGCCAGCAGCCAAGAGGTTTATGGCTACACCTTC. As protein: CASSQEVYGYTF.

The chain is built from TRBV15 and TRBJ2-3; 10 bases are shared with TRBD2. This CDR3 spans 15 amino acids. V trimming: 4 bases; J trimming: 2 bases; junction bases outside the gene matches: 3. CDR1 is LNHNV and CDR2 is YYDKDF in the germline V gene (reference sequence). The CDR3 coding sequence is TGTGCCACCAGCATCCTAGCGGGAGCCACAGATACGCAGTATTTT. Its protein product is CATSILAGATDTQYF.

The chain carries TRBV5-1 and TRBJ2-3; tentatively, D is TRBD2 (6 bases). CDR3 length equals 13 residues. The germline V gene has CDR1 SGHRS and CDR2 YFSETQ. The V end lost 0 bases, the J end lost 8 bases, and 10 bases lay between the germline ends. Written as DNA, the CDR3 is TGCGCCAGCAGCTTGGGGGACTCCAGTACGCAGTATTTT. Encoded protein: CASSLGDSSTQYF. Complete variable domain (other parts from reference TRBV5-1 and TRBJ2-3): KAGVTQTPRYLIKTRGQQVTLSCSPISGHRSVSWYQQTPGQGLQFLFEYFSETQRNKGNFPGRFSGRQFSNSRSEMNVSTLELGDSALYLCASSLGDSSTQYFGPGTRLTVL.

The J gene is TRBJ2-7, the V gene TRBV5-1; unclear D gene. Trimming pared 2 bases from V and 3 bases from J, leaving 6 bases between. The germline V gene has CDR1 SGHRS and CDR2 YFSETQ. The CDR3 covers 12 residues. The CDR3 DNA sequence: TGCGCCAGCAGCTTCGGTTACTACGAGCAGTACTTC. Translation gives CASSFGYYEQYF.

The V and J genes are TRBV30 and TRBJ2-2, with TRBD1 as a possible D gene (6 bases). This CDR3 spans 14 amino acids. Germline assignment: CDR1 GTSNPN and CDR2 SVGIG (reference sequence). V was shortened by 0 bases and J by 5 bases, with 10 bases between the two germline ends. CDR3 DNA: TGTGCCTGGAGTGTTTCAGGGGATACCGGGGAGCTGTTTTTT. Amino acids: CAWSVSGDTGELFF.

This clone was detected a few times. The chain recombines TRBV5-1 with TRBJ2-2; 8 nucleotides match TRBD2. Losses at the gene ends were 9 bases for V and 4 bases for J; bases not matched to a gene: 5. The CDR3 runs to 13 residues. The germline V gene encodes CDR1 SGHRS and CDR2 YFSETQ. CDR3 sequence (DNA): TGCGCCACCACTAGCGGCAGCACCGGGGAGCTGTTTTTT. Translating gives CATTSGSTGELFF. Looking up the rest from reference TRBV5-1 and TRBJ2-2 gives the full variable domain: KAGVTQTPRYLIKTRGQQVTLSCSPISGHRSVSWYQQTPGQGLQFLFEYFSETQRNKGNFPGRFSGRQFSNSRSEMNVSTLELGDSALYLCATTSGSTGELFFGEGSRLTVL.

This clone has just a few counts. The rearrangement uses TRBV29-1 and TRBJ1-2; no firm D call. This CDR3 region has 12 residues. Trimming removed 6 bases from V and 3 bases from J, with 11 bases in between. In germline, CDR1 is SQVTM, CDR2 ANQGSEA. CDR3 residues: CSVRRDYYGYTF. The CDR3 DNA sequence: TGCAGCGTCCGCCGGGATTACTATGGCTACACCTTC.

This clone came up a few times. The rearrangement links TRBV6-1 to TRBJ2-5; 10 bases are a match to TRBD2. Per germline, CDR1 MNHNS and CDR2 SASEGT. CDR3 length: 15 amino acids. The V segment lost 3 bases and the J segment 4 bases; nucleotides outside the gene matches: 5. Here the CDR3 reads CASSDAAGGLETQYF. The CDR3, as DNA: TGTGCCAGCAGTGACGCAGCGGGGGGGCTAGAGACCCAGTACTTC.

This chain connects TRBV11-2 to TRBJ2-1, with TRBD2 matching 10 bases. Germline CDR1 is SGHAT and CDR2 is FQNNGV. This CDR3 comprises 16 residues. The V and J ends lost 4 bases and 1 base, in that order; junction bases with no gene match: 4. The CDR3 sequence is CASSSGLAASYNEQFF. CDR3 DNA: TGTGCCAGCAGCTCCGGACTAGCGGCGTCCTACAATGAGCAGTTCTTC.

The chain employs TRBV5-1 and TRBJ1-3, with D uncertain. Germline-derived CDR1 and CDR2 are SGHRS and YFSETQ. This CDR3 region has 15 residues. The V gene lost 0 bases and the J gene lost 2 bases, with 9 bases spanning the gap. CDR3 region: CASSLEGNPGNTIYF. The CDR3 DNA follows: TGCGCCAGCAGCTTGGAGGGCAACCCTGGAAACACCATATATTTT. The entire variable domain, with the rest obtained from reference TRBV5-1 and TRBJ1-3, is as follows: KAGVTQTPRYLIKTRGQQVTLSCSPISGHRSVSWYQQTPGQGLQFLFEYFSETQRNKGNFPGRFSGRQFSNSRSEMNVSTLELGDSALYLCASSLEGNPGNTIYFGEGSWLTVV.

The rearrangement links TRBV9 to TRBJ1-4; D possibly corresponds to TRBD1 (5 bases). CDR3 length: 15 amino acids. CDR1 SGDLS and CDR2 YYNGEE come from the germline V gene. V was shortened by 0 bases and J by 6 bases, with 12 bases between the two germline ends. The CDR3 DNA reads TGTGCCAGCAGCGTAGTAGAAGGGGAGGATGAAAAACTGTTTTTT. It specifies CASSVVEGEDEKLFF. The variable domain in full, with the rest retrieved from reference TRBV9 and TRBJ1-4, is DSGVTQTPKHLITATGQRVTLRCSPRSGDLSVYWYQQSLDQGLQFLIQYYNGEERAKGNILERFSAQQFPDLHSELNLSSLELGDSALYFCASSVVEGEDEKLFFGSGTQLSVL.

The V call is TRBV6-1, the J call TRBJ2-7, with D maybe TRBD1 (6 bases). V dropped 1 base and J dropped 0 bases, with 13 bases sitting between them. In germline, CDR1 is MNHNS, CDR2 SASEGT. CDR3 size: 16 residues. In DNA, the CDR3 is TGTGCCAGCAGTGAAGGAGGGGCAGGGGCCTCCTACGAGCAGTACTTC. Amino acid sequence: CASSEGGAGASYEQYF.

This rearrangement joins TRBV7-2 to TRBJ1-1; no definite D call. The CDR3 is 14 residues long. Trimming stripped 1 base from V and 4 bases from J, with 10 bases between. The germline gives CDR1 SGHTA, CDR2 FQGNSA. The CDR3 spells CASSLGVGSTEAFF. The CDR3 nucleotides are TGTGCCAGCAGCTTAGGGGTTGGGAGCACTGAAGCTTTCTTT.

DNA for the CDR3: TGCAGCGTTGAGAAGCGGGAGGGCATCTCCTACAATGAGCAGTTCTTC. This codes for CSVEKREGISYNEQFF. This chain links TRBV29-1 with TRBJ2-1; 10 bases align to TRBD2. The germline CDR1 and CDR2 sequences are SQVTM and ANQGSEA. V trimming: 3 bases; J trimming: 0 bases; junction bases outside the gene matches: 5. The CDR3 contains 16 residues.

The chain links TRBV2 to TRBJ1-5; weak D call: TRBD1 (6 bases). The CDR3 length is 15 residues. The V gene's germline CDR1 is SNHLY and CDR2 FYNNEI. V gave up 5 bases and J gave up 3 bases, with 14 bases separating them. CDR3 sequence reads: CASSRDIQHNQPQHF. CDR3 sequence (DNA): TGTGCCAGCAGTAGGGACATCCAACACAATCAGCCCCAGCATTTT.

Only one count was recorded for this clone. This chain links TRBV5-1 with TRBJ2-3; perhaps TRBD1 as D (6 bases). The ends were cut back, 4 bases at V and 0 bases at J, with 15 bases in the middle. The germline V gene encodes CDR1 SGHRS and CDR2 YFSETQ. There are 16 residues in the CDR3. The DNA for the CDR3 is TGCGCCAGCAGCAGGGCCCGACAGGCTAGCACAGATACGCAGTATTTT. It codes for CASSRARQASTDTQYF.

This clone has only one observation. The chain has TRBV6-1 and TRBJ1-2; TRBD1 is a possible D gene (6 bases). The CDR3 has 16 amino acids. Trimming removed 1 base from V and 8 bases from J, with 20 bases in between. Looked up from germline, CDR1 is MNHNS and CDR2 is SASEGT. CDR3 in DNA: TGTGCCAGCAGTGAAGTGAGACAGGAGAACGTGTTCGGCTACACCTTC. Translation: CASSEVRQENVFGYTF.

The chain combines TRBV30 with TRBJ1-2; no reliable D call. The germline V gene encodes CDR1 GTSNPN and CDR2 SVGIG (reference sequence). This CDR3 is built from 11 residues. Trimming left V 3 bases short and J 4 bases short, with 6 bases between. The CDR3 sequence: CAWRAPYGYTF. In nucleotides, the CDR3 is TGTGCCTGGAGAGCCCCCTATGGCTACACCTTC.

The count of this clone is one. J is TRBJ2-7 and V is TRBV7-9; the D gene is possibly TRBD2 (6 bases). CDR1 SEHNR and CDR2 FQNEAQ come from the germline V gene (reference sequence). This CDR3 spans 14 amino acids. V lost 3 bases, J lost 5 bases, and 14 bases lay in between. The CDR3 protein is CASSFPSPGDEQYF. The CDR3 DNA follows: TGTGCCAGCAGCTTCCCCTCTCCGGGGGACGAGCAGTACTTC.

The gene calls are TRBV7-2 and TRBJ1-3, with TRBD1 identical over 8 bases. The ends lost 8 bases at V and 7 bases at J; junction bases unmatched: 7. Looked up from germline, CDR1 is SGHTA and CDR2 is FQGNSA. The CDR3 consists of 13 residues. The CDR3 nucleotides are TGTGCCAGCGGTTGGACAGGGAGCAACACCATATATTTT. As protein: CASGWTGSNTIYF.

The V and J genes are TRBV7-8 and TRBJ1-5; a possible D gene is TRBD1 (5 bases). With 1 base removed from V and 3 bases from J, the gap between germline ends came to 13 bases. There are 16 residues in the CDR3. Germline-derived CDR1 and CDR2 are SGHVS and FQNEAQ. Here the CDR3 DNA reads TGTGCCAGCAGCTTAGGTGCCAGGGCTTCCAATCAGCCCCAGCATTTT. It encodes CASSLGARASNQPQHF.

J is TRBJ2-7 and V is TRBV9; D is unresolved. The V end was cut by 1 base, the J end by 7 bases, with 12 bases between. Germline-derived CDR1 and CDR2 are SGDLS and YYNGEE. The CDR3 runs 13 residues. The CDR3 DNA sequence: TGTGCCAGCAGCGTAAATGGAGCTGGAGAGCAGTACTTC. Protein product: CASSVNGAGEQYF.

This chain joins TRBV9 and TRBJ2-7, with a tentative D call TRBD2 (6 bases). The CDR3 sequence is 13 residues long. Deletions cut 3 bases from V and 3 bases from J, with 10 bases between. The germline V gene encodes CDR1 SGDLS and CDR2 YYNGEE. The CDR3 protein is CASSDRTNYEQYF. CDR3 DNA: TGTGCCAGCAGCGACAGGACTAACTACGAGCAGTACTTC.

CDR3 sequence reads: CASSVEREGPYNEQFF. CDR3 DNA: TGTGCCAGCAGCGTAGAACGGGAGGGCCCCTACAATGAGCAGTTCTTC. This chain links TRBV9 with TRBJ2-1, with 8 bases fitting TRBD2. V was pared by 0 bases and J by 2 bases, with 4 bases of the junction left unmatched. The germline V gene encodes CDR1 SGDLS and CDR2 YYNGEE. The CDR3 covers 16 residues.

The chain couples TRBV7-8 to TRBJ2-3; D call uncertain. The length of the CDR3 is 12 residues. The germline V gene has CDR1 SGHVS and CDR2 FQNEAQ. V dropped 4 bases and J dropped 4 bases, with 6 bases sitting between them. CDR3 region: CASSSGPDTQYF. DNA for the CDR3: TGTGCCAGCAGCTCCGGACCAGATACGCAGTATTTT. Based on the CDR3 plus reference TRBV7-8 and TRBJ2-3, the full variable domain is GAGVSQSPRYKVAKRGQDVALRCDPISGHVSLFWYQQALGQGPEFLTYFQNEAQLDKSGLPSDRFFAERPEGSVSTLKIQRTQQEDSAVYLCASSSGPDTQYFGPGTRLTVL.

This clone was seen a few times. The V call is TRBV28, the J call TRBJ2-7; D is unclear. Trimming removed 3 bases from V and 7 bases from J, with 16 bases in between. CDR3 length: 14 residues. The germline V gene has CDR1 MDHEN and CDR2 SYDVKM. The CDR3 protein is CASSFTRLSLEQYF. The CDR3 bases are TGTGCCAGCAGTTTCACCCGATTAAGTTTAGAGCAGTACTTC.